The clone carrying this TCR beta chain was seen more than once but under ten times. The antigen is not known. Germline CDR1 reads SGHTA; CDR2 reads FQGTGA. The V and J ends lost 1 base and 6 bases, in that order; junction bases with no gene match: 10. The CDR3 has 16 residues. A constant-region primer primed TCR beta cDNA synthesis from 400 to 600 ng of total RNA. Each TCR beta library was derived from three nested multiplex PCR rounds that employed slightly modified ARM-PCR. Investigators reported that the first two PCR rounds, at around 9 cycles each, used TRBV1-TRBV30 forward primers with a C-beta reverse primer. MiXCR, run by TCRdb on the multiplex PCR reads, gives a single entry per CDR3 protein. In the table there are some 320,000 distinct CDR3 sequences, about 60% of which are singletons. RNA isolated from unsorted whole blood supplied the blood RNA, with germline DNA also extracted. The data stem from a study of tumor-infiltrating lymphocytes in primary liver carcinoma.

Study conclusions and caveats: The study used bulk unsorted samples and so did not compare CD4+ and CD8+ repertoires. Tumors and blood were compared for top-250-clone fraction, and tumors had the significantly higher value (p = 0.039).

Specimen: peripheral blood. The sequence came from a man aged 40-49 years with primary liver carcinoma and hepatitis B virus infection. The chain uses TRBV7-3 and TRBJ2-3, with TRBD2 matching over 7 bases. CDR3 sequence (DNA): TGTGCCAGCAGCTTAAGGCTAGCGGCCGGGGCGGATACGCAGTATTTT. Translated, it gives CASSLRLAAGADTQYF. The full variable domain, in which reference TRBV7-3 and TRBJ2-3 provide the parts outside the CDR3, is GAGVSQTPSNKVTEKGKYVELRCDPISGHTALYWYRQSLGQGPEFLIYFQGTGAADDSGLPNDRFFAVRPEGSVSTLKIQRTERGDSAVYLCASSLRLAAGADTQYFGPGTRLTVL.